The clone carrying this TCR beta chain was detected only once. This sample was taken from a study of blood T cell repertoires in COVID-19. Here immunoSEQ multiplex PCR was the method, and the copy in TCRdb shows in-frame clones only, minus some. Of a few hundred thousand clones listed, approximately 85% are singletons. The germline V gene has CDR1 MDHEN and CDR2 SYDVKM. Trimming removed 3 bases from V and 1 base from J, with 19 bases in between. The CDR3 length is 18 residues. The source is a woman aged 25 to 45 who had recovered from COVID-19. The specimen was PBMCs or T cells enriched from blood (not recorded which). The chain recombines TRBV28 with TRBJ2-1; D possibly corresponds to TRBD1 (6 bases). This CDR3 is CASSFTLEVGASYNEQFF. For the CDR3, the DNA is TGTGCCAGCAGTTTTACCCTCGAAGTGGGGGCGTCCTACAATGAGCAGTTCTTC.